This T cell receptor beta chain originates from a study of T cell changes during pregnancy in multiple sclerosis. TCRdb's copy holds only in-frame clones and misses some; the assay was immunoSEQ multiplex PCR. The profile shows some 20,000 clones, 88% of them singletons. The CDR3 has 15 residues. V shed 4 bases and J 5 bases; nucleotides not matched to a gene: 5. Per germline, CDR1 SGHRS and CDR2 YFSETQ. The TCR comes from a female donor in good health, enrolled as a control in a pregnancy study. The specimen comprised CD8+ T cells from peripheral blood mononuclear cells, sampled in the third trimester of pregnancy. The J gene is TRBJ2-1, the V gene TRBV5-1; 11 bases match TRBD2. This CDR3 reads CASSPRLAGHNEQFF. DNA of the CDR3: TGCGCCAGCAGCCCTCGACTAGCGGGGCACAATGAGCAGTTCTTC.